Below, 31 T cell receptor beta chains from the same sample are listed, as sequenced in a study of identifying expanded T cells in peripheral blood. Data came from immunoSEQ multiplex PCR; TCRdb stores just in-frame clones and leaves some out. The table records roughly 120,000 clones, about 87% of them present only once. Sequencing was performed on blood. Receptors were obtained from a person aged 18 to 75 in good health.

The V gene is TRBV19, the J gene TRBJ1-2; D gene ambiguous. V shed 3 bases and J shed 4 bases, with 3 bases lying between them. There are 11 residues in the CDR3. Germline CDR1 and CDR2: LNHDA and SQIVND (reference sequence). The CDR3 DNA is TGTGCCAGTAGTATGGCCTATGGCTACACCTTC. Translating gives CASSMAYGYTF.

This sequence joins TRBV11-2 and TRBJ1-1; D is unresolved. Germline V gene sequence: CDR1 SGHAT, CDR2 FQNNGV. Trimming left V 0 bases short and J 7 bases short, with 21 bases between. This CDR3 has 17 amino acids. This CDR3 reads CASSLDYALWDLYEAFF. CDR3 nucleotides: TGTGCCAGCAGCTTAGATTACGCATTATGGGATCTCTATGAAGCTTTCTTT.

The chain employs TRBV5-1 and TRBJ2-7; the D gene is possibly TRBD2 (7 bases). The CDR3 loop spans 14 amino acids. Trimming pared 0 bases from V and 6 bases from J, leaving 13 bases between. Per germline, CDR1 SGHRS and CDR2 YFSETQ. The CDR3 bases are TGCGCCAGCAGCTTGGGATACAGGGAGGGCGAGCAGTACTTC. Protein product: CASSLGYREGEQYF.

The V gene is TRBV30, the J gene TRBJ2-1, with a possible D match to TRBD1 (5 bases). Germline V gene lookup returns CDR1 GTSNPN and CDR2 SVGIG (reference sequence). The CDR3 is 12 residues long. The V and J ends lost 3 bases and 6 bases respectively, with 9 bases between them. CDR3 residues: CAWSEDSNEQFF. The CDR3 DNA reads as TGTGCCTGGAGCGAAGACAGCAATGAGCAGTTCTTC.

Here the CDR3 DNA reads TGCAGTGCTAGTTTACGGGATACGCAGTATTTT. It encodes CSASLRDTQYF. This sequence joins TRBV20-1 and TRBJ2-3; no reliable D call. Germline CDR1 reads DFQATT; CDR2 reads SNEGSKA (reference sequence). V was trimmed by 3 bases and J by 6 bases, leaving 7 bases between them. This CDR3 has 11 residues.

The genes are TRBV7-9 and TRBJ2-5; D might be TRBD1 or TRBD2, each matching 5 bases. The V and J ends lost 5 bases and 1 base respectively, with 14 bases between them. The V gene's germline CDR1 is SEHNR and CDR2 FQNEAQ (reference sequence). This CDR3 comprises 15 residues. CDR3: CASSPPARGQETQYF. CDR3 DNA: TGTGCCAGCAGCCCGCCGGCGAGGGGCCAAGAGACCCAGTACTTC. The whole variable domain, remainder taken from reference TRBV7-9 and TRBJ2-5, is DTGVSQNPRHKITKRGQNVTFRCDPISEHNRLYWYRQTLGQGPEFLTYFQNEAQLEKSRLLSDRFSAERPKGSFSTLEIQRTEQGDSAMYLCASSPPARGQETQYFGPGTRLLVL.

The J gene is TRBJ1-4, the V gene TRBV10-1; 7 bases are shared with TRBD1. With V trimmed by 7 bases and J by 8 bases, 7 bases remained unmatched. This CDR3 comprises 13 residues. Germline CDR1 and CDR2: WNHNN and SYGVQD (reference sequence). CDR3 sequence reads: CASTDRPGEKLFF. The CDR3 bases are TGCGCCAGCACGGACAGGCCGGGGGAAAAACTGTTTTTT.

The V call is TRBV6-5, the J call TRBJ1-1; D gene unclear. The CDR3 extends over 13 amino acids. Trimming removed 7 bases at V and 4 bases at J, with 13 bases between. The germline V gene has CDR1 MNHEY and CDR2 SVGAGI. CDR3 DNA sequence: TGTGCCAGCATTGGGCAGTTCATCACTGAAGCTTTCTTT. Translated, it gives CASIGQFITEAFF.

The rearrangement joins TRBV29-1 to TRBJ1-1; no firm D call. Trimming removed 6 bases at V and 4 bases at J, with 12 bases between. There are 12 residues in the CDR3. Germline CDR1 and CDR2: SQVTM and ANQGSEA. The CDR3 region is CSVQEGGTEAFF. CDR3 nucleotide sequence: TGCAGCGTCCAGGAGGGAGGCACTGAAGCTTTCTTT. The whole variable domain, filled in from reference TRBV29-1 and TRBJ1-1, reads SAVISQKPSRDICQRGTSLTIQCQVDSQVTMMFWYRQQPGQSLTLIATANQGSEATYESGFVIDKFPISRPNLTFSTLTVSNMSPEDSSIYLCSVQEGGTEAFFGQGTRLTVV.

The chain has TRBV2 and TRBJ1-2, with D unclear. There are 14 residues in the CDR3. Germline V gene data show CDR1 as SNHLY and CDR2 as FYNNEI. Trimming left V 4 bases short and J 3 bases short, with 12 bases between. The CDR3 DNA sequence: TGTGCCAGCAGTGTGACCCTCACCGACTATGGCTACACCTTC. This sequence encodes CASSVTLTDYGYTF.

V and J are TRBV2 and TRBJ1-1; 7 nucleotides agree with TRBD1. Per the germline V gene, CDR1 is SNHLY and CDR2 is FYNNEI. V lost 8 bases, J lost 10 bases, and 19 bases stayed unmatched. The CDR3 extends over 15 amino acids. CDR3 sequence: CASLPLKGGNGGAFF. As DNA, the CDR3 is TGTGCCAGCTTACCCCTAAAAGGGGGCAACGGGGGAGCTTTCTTT.

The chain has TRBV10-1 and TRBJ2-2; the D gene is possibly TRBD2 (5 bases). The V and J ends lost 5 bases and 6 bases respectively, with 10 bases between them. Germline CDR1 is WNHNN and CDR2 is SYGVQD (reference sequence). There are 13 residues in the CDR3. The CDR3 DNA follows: TGCGCCAGCAGTCTACTAGTTTCCGGGGAGCTGTTTTTT. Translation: CASSLLVSGELFF.

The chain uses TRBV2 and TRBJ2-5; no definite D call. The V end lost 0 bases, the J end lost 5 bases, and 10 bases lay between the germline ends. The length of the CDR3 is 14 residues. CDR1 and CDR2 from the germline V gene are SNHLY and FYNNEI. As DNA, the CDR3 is TGTGCCAGCAGTGAAGCTGGGGTTAGGGAGACCCAGTACTTC. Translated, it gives CASSEAGVRETQYF.

The DNA of the CDR3 is TGTGCCAGCAGCTTAGGATGGGGACAGGGTACGCAGCCCCAGCATTTT. It translates to CASSLGWGQGTQPQHF. The J gene is TRBJ1-5, the V gene TRBV11-2; TRBD1 matches at 9 bases. Germline V lookup: CDR1 SGHAT, CDR2 FQNNGV. V lost 1 base and J lost 7; bases outside the gene matches: 8. The CDR3 spans 16 residues.

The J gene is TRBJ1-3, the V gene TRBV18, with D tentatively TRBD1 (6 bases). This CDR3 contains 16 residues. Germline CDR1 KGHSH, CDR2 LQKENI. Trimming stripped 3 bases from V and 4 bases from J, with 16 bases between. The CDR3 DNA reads TGTGCCAGCTCACCGGCCGGACAGAAGTTCGGAAACACCATATATTTT. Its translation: CASSPAGQKFGNTIYF.

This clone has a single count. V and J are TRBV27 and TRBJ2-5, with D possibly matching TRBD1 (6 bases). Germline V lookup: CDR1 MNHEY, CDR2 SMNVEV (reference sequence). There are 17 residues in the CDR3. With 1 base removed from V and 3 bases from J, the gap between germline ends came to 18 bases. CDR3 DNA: TGTGCCAGCAGTTTATTATCCGGGACACCCTACGAAGAGACCCAGTACTTC. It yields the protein CASSLLSGTPYEETQYF.

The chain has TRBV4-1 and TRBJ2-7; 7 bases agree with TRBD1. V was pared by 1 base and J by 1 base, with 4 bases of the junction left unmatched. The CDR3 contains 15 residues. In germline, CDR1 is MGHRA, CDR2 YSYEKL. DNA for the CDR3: TGCGCCAGCAGCCAAGGACAGGGTGGGTCCTACGAGCAGTACTTC. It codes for CASSQGQGGSYEQYF.

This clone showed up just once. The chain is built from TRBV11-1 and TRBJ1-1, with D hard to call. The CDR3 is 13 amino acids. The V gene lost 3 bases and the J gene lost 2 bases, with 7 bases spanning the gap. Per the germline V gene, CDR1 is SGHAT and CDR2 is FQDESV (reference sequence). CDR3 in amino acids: CASSFSPNTEAFF. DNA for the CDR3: TGTGCCAGCAGCTTCTCACCCAACACTGAAGCTTTCTTT. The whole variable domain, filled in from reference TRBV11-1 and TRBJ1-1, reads EAEVAQSPRYKITEKSQAVAFWCDPISGHATLYWYRQILGQGPELLVQFQDESVVDDSQLPKDRFSAERLKGVDSTLKIQPAELGDSAMYLCASSFSPNTEAFFGQGTRLTVV.

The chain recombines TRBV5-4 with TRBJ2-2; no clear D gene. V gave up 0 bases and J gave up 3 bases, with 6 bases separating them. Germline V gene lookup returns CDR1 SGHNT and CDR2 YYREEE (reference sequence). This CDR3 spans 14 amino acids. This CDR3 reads CASSLGLDTGELFF. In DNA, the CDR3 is TGTGCCAGCAGCTTGGGGTTAGACACCGGGGAGCTGTTTTTT.

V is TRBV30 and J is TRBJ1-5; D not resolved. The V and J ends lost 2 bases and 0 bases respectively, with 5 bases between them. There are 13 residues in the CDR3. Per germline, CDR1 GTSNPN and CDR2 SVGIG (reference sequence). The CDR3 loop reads CAWSPDSNQPQHF. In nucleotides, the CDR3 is TGTGCCTGGAGTCCCGATAGCAATCAGCCCCAGCATTTT.

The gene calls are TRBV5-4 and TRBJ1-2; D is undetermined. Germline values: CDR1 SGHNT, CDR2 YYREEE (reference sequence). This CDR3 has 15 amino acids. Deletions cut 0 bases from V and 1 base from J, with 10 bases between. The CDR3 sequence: CASSLDAGINYGYTF. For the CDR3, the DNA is TGTGCCAGCAGCTTGGATGCGGGAATTAACTATGGCTACACCTTC.

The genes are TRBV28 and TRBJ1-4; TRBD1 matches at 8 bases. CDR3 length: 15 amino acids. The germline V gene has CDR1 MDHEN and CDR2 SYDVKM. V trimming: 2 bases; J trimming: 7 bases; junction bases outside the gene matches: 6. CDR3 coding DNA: TGTGCCAGCAGTTTAGAGTCGCAGGGGGCTGAAAAACTGTTTTTT. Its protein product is CASSLESQGAEKLFF.

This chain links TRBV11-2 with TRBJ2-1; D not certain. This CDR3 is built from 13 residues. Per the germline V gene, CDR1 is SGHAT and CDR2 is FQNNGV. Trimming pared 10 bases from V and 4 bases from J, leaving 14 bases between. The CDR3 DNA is TGTGCCACCGCCGCCAGTCTGTACAATGAGCAGTTCTTC. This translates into CATAASLYNEQFF.

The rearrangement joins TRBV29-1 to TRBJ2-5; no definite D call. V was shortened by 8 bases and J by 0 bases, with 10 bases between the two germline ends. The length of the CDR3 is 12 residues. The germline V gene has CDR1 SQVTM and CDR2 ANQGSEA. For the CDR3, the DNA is TGCAGCTCCTCCAGAGACCAAGAGACCCAGTACTTC. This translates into CSSSRDQETQYF.

The CDR3 reads CASSFLGAENTGELFF. The CDR3 DNA reads TGTGCCAGCAGCTTTCTCGGGGCCGAAAACACCGGGGAGCTGTTTTTT. The genes are TRBV7-3 and TRBJ2-2, with D perhaps being TRBD1 or TRBD2 (5 bases each). Per germline, CDR1 SGHTA and CDR2 FQGTGA. The CDR3 spans 16 residues. V was shortened by 3 bases and J by 2 bases, with 13 bases between the two germline ends.

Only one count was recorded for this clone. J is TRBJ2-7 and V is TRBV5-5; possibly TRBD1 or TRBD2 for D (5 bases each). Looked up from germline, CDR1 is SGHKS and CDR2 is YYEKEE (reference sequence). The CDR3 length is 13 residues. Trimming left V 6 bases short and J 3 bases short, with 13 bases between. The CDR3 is CASTDRGGYEQYF. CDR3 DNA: TGTGCCAGCACGGATCGGGGCGGCTACGAGCAGTACTTC.

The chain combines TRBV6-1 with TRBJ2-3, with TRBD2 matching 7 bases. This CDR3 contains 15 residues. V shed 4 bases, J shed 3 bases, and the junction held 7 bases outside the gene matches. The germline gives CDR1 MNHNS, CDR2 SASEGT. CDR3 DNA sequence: TGTGCCAGCAGTGGGGAGGGACTCGGAACAGATACGCAGTATTTT. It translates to CASSGEGLGTDTQYF.

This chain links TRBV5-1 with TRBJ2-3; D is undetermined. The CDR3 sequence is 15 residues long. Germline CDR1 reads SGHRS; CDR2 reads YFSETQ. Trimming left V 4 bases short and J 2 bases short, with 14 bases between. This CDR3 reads CASSPIYGHTDTQYF. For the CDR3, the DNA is TGCGCCAGCAGCCCCATCTATGGCCACACAGATACGCAGTATTTT.

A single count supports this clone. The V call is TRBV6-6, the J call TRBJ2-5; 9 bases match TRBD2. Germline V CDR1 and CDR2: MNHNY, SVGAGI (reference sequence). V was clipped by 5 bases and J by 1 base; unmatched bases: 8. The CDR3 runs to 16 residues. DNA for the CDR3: TGTGCCAGCAGTCCCTTGGGGACTAGCAGCCAAGAGACCCAGTACTTC. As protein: CASSPLGTSSQETQYF.

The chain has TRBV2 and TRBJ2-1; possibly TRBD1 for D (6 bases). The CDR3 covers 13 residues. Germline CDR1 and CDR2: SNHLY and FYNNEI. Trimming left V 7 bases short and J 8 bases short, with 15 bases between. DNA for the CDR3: TGTGCCAGCAACCTACAGGGTCCCGATGAGCAGTTCTTC. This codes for CASNLQGPDEQFF.

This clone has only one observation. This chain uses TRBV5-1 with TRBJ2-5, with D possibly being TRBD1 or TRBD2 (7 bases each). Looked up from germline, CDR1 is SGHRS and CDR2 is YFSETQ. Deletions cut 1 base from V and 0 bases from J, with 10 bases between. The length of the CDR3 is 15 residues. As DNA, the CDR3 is TGCGCCAGCAGCTTGTCAGGGGGGGACCAAGAGACCCAGTACTTC. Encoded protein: CASSLSGGDQETQYF.